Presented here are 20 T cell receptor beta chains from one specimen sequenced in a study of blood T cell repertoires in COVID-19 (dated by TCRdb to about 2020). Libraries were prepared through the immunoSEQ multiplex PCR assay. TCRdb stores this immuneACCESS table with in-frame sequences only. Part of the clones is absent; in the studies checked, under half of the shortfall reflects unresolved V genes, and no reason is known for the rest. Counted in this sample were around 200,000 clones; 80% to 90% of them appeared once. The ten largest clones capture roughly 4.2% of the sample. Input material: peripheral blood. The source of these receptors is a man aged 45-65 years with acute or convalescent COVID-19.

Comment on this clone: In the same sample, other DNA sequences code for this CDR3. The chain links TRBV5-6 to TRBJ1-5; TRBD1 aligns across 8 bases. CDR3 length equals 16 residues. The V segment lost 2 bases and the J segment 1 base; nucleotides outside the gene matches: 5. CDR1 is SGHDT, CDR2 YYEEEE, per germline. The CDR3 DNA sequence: TGTGCCAGCAGCTTTGGACAGGGACGAAGCAATCAGCCCCAGCATTTT. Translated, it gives CASSFGQGRSNQPQHF.

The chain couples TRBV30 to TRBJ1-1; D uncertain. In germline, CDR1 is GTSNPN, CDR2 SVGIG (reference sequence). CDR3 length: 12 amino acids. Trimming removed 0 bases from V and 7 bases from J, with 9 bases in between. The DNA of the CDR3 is TGTGCCTGGAGTGTACGGGGAGATGAAGCTTTCTTT. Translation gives CAWSVRGDEAFF.

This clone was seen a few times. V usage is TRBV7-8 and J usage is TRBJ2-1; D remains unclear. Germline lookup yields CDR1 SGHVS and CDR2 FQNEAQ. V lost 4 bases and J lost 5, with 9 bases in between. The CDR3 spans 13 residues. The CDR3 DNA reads TGTGCCAGCAGCTACCAAGCCAACAATGAGCAGTTCTTC. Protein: CASSYQANNEQFF.

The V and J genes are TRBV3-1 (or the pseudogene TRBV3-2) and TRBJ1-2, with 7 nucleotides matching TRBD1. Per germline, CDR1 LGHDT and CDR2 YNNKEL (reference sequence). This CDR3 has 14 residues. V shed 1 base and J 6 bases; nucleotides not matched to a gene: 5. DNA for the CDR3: TGTGCCAGCAGCCAAGCCGAGACAGGGAATGGCTACACCTTC. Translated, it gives CASSQAETGNGYTF.

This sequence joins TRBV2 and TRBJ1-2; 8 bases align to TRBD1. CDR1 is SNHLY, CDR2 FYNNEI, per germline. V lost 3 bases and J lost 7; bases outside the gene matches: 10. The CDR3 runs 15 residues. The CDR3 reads CASSDGNRGKGGYTF. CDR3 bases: TGTGCCAGCAGTGATGGGAACAGGGGGAAGGGTGGCTACACCTTC.

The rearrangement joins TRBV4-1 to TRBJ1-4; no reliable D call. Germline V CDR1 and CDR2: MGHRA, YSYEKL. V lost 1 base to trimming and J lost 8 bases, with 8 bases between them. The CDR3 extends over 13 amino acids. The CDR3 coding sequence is TGCGCCAGCAGCCAAGCTAGCCTAGAAAAACTGTTTTTT. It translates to CASSQASLEKLFF.

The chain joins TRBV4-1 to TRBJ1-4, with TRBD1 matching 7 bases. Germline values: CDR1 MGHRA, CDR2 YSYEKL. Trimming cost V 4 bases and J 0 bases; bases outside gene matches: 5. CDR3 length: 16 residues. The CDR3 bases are TGCGCCAGCAGCCGTACCGGGACAGCAACTAATGAAAAACTGTTTTTT. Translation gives CASSRTGTATNEKLFF.

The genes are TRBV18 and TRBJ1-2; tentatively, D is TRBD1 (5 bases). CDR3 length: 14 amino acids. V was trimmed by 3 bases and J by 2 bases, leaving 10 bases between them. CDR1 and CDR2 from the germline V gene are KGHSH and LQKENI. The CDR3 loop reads CASSPARGNYGYTF. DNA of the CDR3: TGTGCCAGCTCACCGGCTCGGGGGAACTATGGCTACACCTTC.

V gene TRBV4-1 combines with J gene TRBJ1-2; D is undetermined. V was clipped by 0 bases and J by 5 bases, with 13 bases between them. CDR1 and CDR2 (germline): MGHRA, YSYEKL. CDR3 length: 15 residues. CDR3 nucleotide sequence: TGCGCCAGCAGCCAAGAGAGGACTCCCGGATATGGCTACACCTTC. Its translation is CASSQERTPGYGYTF.

CDR3 protein: CAWSGLAVGGYTF. The CDR3 DNA reads as TGTGCCTGGAGTGGACTGGCAGTAGGAGGCTACACCTTC. This chain links TRBV30 with TRBJ1-2; D is unresolved. The V gene's germline CDR1 is GTSNPN and CDR2 SVGIG (reference sequence). There are 13 residues in the CDR3. Trimming removed 1 base at V and 8 bases at J, with 14 bases between.

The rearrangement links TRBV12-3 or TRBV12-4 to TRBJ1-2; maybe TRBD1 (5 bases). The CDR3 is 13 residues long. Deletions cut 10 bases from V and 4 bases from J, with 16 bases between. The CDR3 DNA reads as TGTGCCATCAGGAGTCAGGGATTCTATGGCTACACCTTC. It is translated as CAIRSQGFYGYTF.

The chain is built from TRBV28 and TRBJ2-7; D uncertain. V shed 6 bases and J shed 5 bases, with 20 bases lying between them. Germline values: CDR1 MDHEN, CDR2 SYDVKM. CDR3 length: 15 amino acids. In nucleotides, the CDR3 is TGTGCCAGCAGCCTATTGGAGTGGCAGAAAAACGAGCAGTACTTC. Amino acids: CASSLLEWQKNEQYF.

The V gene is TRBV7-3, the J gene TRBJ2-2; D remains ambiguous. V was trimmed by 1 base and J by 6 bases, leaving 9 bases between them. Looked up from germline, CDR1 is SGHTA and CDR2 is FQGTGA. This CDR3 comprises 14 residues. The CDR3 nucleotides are TGTGCCAGCAGCTTAAGTTCGGGTTCCGGGGAGCTGTTTTTT. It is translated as CASSLSSGSGELFF.

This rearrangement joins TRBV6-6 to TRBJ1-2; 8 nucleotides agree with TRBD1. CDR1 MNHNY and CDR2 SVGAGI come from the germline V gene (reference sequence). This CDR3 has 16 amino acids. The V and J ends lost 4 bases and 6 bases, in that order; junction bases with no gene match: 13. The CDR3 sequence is CASSSMDRVGFDGYTF. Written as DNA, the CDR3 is TGTGCCAGCAGTTCCATGGACAGGGTGGGATTCGATGGCTACACCTTC.

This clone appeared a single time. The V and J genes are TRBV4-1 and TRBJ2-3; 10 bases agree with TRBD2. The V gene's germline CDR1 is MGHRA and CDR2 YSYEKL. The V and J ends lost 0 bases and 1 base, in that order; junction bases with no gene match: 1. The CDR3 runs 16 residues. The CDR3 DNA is TGCGCCAGCAGCCAAGAGCTAGCGGGGGGCACAGATACGCAGTATTTT. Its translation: CASSQELAGGTDTQYF.

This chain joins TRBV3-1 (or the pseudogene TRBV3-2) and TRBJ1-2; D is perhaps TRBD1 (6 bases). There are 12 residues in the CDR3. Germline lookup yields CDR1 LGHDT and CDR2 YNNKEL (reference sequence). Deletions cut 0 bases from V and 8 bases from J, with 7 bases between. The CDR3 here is CASSQEQGGYTF. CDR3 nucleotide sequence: TGTGCCAGCAGCCAAGAACAGGGCGGCTACACCTTC.

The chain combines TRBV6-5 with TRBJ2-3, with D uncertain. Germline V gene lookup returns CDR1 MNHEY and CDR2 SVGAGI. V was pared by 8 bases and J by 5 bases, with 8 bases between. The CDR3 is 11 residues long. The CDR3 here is CASAGRDTQYF. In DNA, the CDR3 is TGTGCCAGCGCAGGCCGAGATACGCAGTATTTT.

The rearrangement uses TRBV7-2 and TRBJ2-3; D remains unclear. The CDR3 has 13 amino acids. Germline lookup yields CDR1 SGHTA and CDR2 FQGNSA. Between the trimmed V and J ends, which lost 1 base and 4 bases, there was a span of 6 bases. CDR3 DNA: TGTGCCAGCAGCTTAGTATCCGCAGATACGCAGTATTTT. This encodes CASSLVSADTQYF.

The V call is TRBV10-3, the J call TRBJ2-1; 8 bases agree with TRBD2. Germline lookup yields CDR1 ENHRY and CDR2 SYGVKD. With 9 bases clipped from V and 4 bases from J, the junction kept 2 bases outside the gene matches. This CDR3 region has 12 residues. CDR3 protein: CAIAGAYNEQFF. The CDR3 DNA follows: TGTGCCATAGCGGGGGCGTACAATGAGCAGTTCTTC.

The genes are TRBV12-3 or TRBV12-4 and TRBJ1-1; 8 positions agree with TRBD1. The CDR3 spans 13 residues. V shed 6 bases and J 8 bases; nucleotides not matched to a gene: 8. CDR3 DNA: TGTGCCAGCAGAGAGGACAGGGCCGAAGAAGCTTTCTTT. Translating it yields CASREDRAEEAFF.